This T cell receptor beta chain appears in the sequencing data of a study of blood T cell repertoires in COVID-19. Study-wide background: Some COVID-19 samples were acute and others convalescent; all came from the United States, Italy and Spain.

V lost 0 bases and J 8 bases, leaving 9 bases between the germline ends. The CDR3 is 13 amino acids. Per germline, CDR1 KGHSH and CDR2 LQKENI. Original processing methods: Amplification with reference gene primers provided the estimates of nucleated cell counts. This table comes from immunoSEQ multiplex PCR, and its TCRdb copy is limited to in-frame clones, with some not included. The DNA gave D and trimming, while V, J and clone size come from that table. The repertoire has some 130,000 clones, around four fifths of them found once; the top ten carry roughly 9%. The chain combines TRBV18 with TRBJ2-3; TRBD2 is a possible D gene (6 bases). Sequencing used peripheral blood. This receptor was obtained from a man between 35 and 55 years old with active or convalescent COVID-19. In nucleotides, the CDR3 is TGTGCCAGCTCACCACCGATGGGGGGTACGCAGTATTTT. Protein sequence: CASSPPMGGTQYF.